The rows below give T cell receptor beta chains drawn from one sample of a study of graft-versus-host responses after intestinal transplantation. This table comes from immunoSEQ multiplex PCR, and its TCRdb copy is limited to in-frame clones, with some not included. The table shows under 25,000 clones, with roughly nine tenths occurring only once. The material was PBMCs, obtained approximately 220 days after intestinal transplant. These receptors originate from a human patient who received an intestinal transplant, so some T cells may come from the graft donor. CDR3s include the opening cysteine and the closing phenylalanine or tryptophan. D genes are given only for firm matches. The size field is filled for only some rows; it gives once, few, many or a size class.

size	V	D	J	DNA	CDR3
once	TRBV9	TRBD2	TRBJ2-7	TGTGCCCGCAGCTCAGGGACTAGCGGGGGGGATGAGCAGTACTTC	CARSSGTSGGDEQYF
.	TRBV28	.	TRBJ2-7	TGTGCCAGCAGCCCCACTAGGGGTTGGAGCGAGCAGTACTTC	CASSPTRGWSEQYF
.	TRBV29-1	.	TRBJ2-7	TGCAGCGCAGGACAGTTCTACGGGCAGTACTTC	CSAGQFYGQYF
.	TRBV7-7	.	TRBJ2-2	TGTGCCAGCAGCTCCTCGTTTCCCGCGAACACCGGGGAGCTGTTTTTT	CASSSSFPANTGELFF
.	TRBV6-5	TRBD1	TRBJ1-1	TGTGCCAGCAGTTACTCCGGGACAGTGAACACTGAAGCTTTCTTT	CASSYSGTVNTEAFF
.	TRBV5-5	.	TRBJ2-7	TGTGCCAGCAGCTCCAGGGACTGGAAAAGCGAGCAGTACTTC	CASSSRDWKSEQYF
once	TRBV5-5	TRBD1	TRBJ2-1	TGTGCCAGCAGCTTGGGGACAGGGAGCTCCTACAATGAGCAGTTCTTC	CASSLGTGSSYNEQFF
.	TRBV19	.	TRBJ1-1	TGTGCCAGTAATAACGGCGGGGGGATGGCTTTCTTT	CASNNGGGMAFF
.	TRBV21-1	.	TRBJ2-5	TGTGCCAGCAGCAAAGAGCATACCCAAGAGACCCAGTACTTC	CASSKEHTQETQYF
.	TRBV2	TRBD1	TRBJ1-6	TGTGCCAGCAGTGAAACCCGGAGACAGGGGTGGGATAATTCACCCCTCCACTTT	CASSETRRQGWDNSPLHF
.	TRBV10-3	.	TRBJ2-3	TGTGCCATCAGCGAGGGGACCACAGATACGCAGTATTTT	CAISEGTTDTQYF
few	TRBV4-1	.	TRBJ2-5	TGCGCCAGCAGAGACGTGGAGGGAGAGACCCAGTACTTC	CASRDVEGETQYF
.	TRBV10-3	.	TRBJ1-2	TGTGCATCACTCGCAGCGGCTAGCTATGGCTACACCTTC	CASLAAASYGYTF
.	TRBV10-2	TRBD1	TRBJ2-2	TGCGCCAGCCTGAACCGGGACAGGGGGGTTACCGGGGAGCTGTTTTTT	CASLNRDRGVTGELFF
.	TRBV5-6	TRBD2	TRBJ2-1	TGTGCCAGCAGCTGGGAGCGGGGGGCCTTGAATATTGAGCAGTTCTTC	CASSWERGALNIEQFF
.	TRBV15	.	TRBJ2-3	TGTGCCACCAGCAGCGAGGAGACAGTGCTCACAGATACGCAGTATTTT	CATSSEETVLTDTQYF
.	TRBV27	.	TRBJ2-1	TGTGCCAGCAGCCCCCGGGACATCCTTAATGAGCAGTTCTTC	CASSPRDILNEQFF
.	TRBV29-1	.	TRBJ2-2	TGCAGCGTTGGTGAAGGGATGTGGACCGGGGAGCTGTTTTTT	CSVGEGMWTGELFF
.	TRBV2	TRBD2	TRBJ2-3	TGTGCCAGCAGGTACTCGAGACTAGCCCTCCCCACAGATACGCAGTATTTT	CASRYSRLALPTDTQYF
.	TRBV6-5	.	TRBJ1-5	TGTGCCAGCAATATTCGGCCTAATCAGCCCCAGCATTTT	CASNIRPNQPQHF
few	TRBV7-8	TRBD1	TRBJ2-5	TGTGCCAGCAGCTTAGGGGGGGGACAGGGTAGGGAAAAGACCCAGTACTTC	CASSLGGGQGREKTQYF
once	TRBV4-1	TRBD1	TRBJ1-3	TGCGCCAGCAGCCACGAAGGGACAGGGGGCTCTGGAAACACCATATATTTT	CASSHEGTGGSGNTIYF
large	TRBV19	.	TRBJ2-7	TGTGCCAGTAGTATCTTATTCCCCACAGCCGTCTCCTACGAGCAGTACTTC	CASSILFPTAVSYEQYF
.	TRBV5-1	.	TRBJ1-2	TGCGCCAGCAGCTTGGACGGACCCAACTATGGCTACACCTTC	CASSLDGPNYGYTF
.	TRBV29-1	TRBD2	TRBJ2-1	TGCAGCGGACGGGGGGTTAGCTCCTACAATGAGCAGTTCTTC	CSGRGVSSYNEQFF
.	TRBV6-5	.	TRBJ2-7	TGTGCCAGCAGTGAAGGGTTCTCCTACGAGCAGTACTTC	CASSEGFSYEQYF
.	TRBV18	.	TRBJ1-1	TGTGCCAGCTCACCATCGACCGGGATGAACACTGAAGCTTTCTTT	CASSPSTGMNTEAFF
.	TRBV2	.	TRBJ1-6	TGTGCCAGCAGTGAAGCAACGGGACCCCTAAATTCACCCCTCCACTTT	CASSEATGPLNSPLHF
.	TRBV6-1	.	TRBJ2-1	TGTGCCAGCAGCGTACTAGACATGTCCTACAATGAGCAGTTCTTC	CASSVLDMSYNEQFF
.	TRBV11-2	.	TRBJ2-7	TGTGCCAGCAGCTCCACCTTGAATTTAGCAGGGGAGCAGTACTTC	CASSSTLNLAGEQYF